One sample yielded the 32 T cell receptor beta chains listed below, sequenced in a study of CD8 T cells in Susac syndrome. It was with random hexamers that about 0.45 to 1 ug RNA was reverse transcribed. MiXCR, run by TCRdb on the immunoSEQ multiplex PCR reads, gives a single entry per CDR3 protein. The sample includes 250,000 to 300,000 distinct CDR3 sequences, approximately 84% seen only once; the top ten take around 0.11%. The sample was CD8+ T cells from PBMCs. These receptors originate from a human donor with multiple sclerosis.

The chain employs TRBV11-2 and TRBJ2-7, with D hard to call. The CDR3 has 15 residues. From germline, CDR1 is SGHAT and CDR2 FQNNGV. Trimming cost V 0 bases and J 2 bases, with 11 bases left between them. The CDR3 region is CASSLDLSFAYEQYF. The CDR3 bases are TGTGCCAGCAGCTTAGATCTTTCCTTCGCCTACGAGCAGTACTTC.

The chain combines TRBV29-1 with TRBJ2-5; 12 bases line up with TRBD1. Trimming cost V 7 bases and J 6 bases; bases outside gene matches: 9. The germline gives CDR1 SQVTM, CDR2 ANQGSEA. The CDR3 runs 14 residues. In nucleotides, the CDR3 is TGCAGCGCCTCGGGGACAGGGGGCGAAAAGACCCAGTACTTC. Translating it yields CSASGTGGEKTQYF.

The chain links TRBV10-3 to TRBJ2-2, with TRBD2 as a possible D gene (7 bases). The CDR3 has 16 amino acids. From germline, CDR1 is ENHRY and CDR2 SYGVKD. With 7 bases removed from V and 3 bases from J, the gap between germline ends came to 18 bases. The CDR3 loop is CAIKGGETHYTGELFF. CDR3 nucleotide sequence: TGTGCCATCAAAGGGGGGGAGACACATTACACCGGGGAGCTGTTTTTT.

The chain couples TRBV19 to TRBJ2-3; D remains ambiguous. Germline values: CDR1 LNHDA, CDR2 SQIVND (reference sequence). V was pared by 10 bases and J by 0 bases, with 17 bases between. This CDR3 region has 15 residues. The CDR3 protein is CATATGSLSTDTQYF. In DNA form, the CDR3 reads TGTGCCACCGCCACGGGCAGCCTGAGCACAGATACGCAGTATTTT.

This chain joins TRBV9 and TRBJ2-2; no clear D gene. CDR3 length equals 14 residues. The V end was cut by 6 bases, the J end by 5 bases, with 14 bases between. From germline, CDR1 is SGDLS and CDR2 YYNGEE. CDR3 in DNA: TGTGCCAGCAAGGCTCGGTCTTCTACCGGGGAGCTGTTTTTT. It encodes CASKARSSTGELFF. The whole variable domain, remainder taken from reference TRBV9 and TRBJ2-2, is DSGVTQTPKHLITATGQRVTLRCSPRSGDLSVYWYQQSLDQGLQFLIQYYNGEERAKGNILERFSAQQFPDLHSELNLSSLELGDSALYFCASKARSSTGELFFGEGSRLTVL.

The genes are TRBV5-5 and TRBJ2-7; D is possibly TRBD2 (6 bases). V gave up 3 bases and J gave up 7 bases, with 17 bases separating them. The CDR3 contains 14 residues. Germline V lookup: CDR1 SGHKS, CDR2 YYEKEE (reference sequence). The CDR3 DNA follows: TGTGCCAGCAGCTACCGGACGGACTATGGGGAGCAGTACTTC. This gives the protein CASSYRTDYGEQYF.

V usage is TRBV4-1 and J usage is TRBJ2-7; D call uncertain. Germline CDR1 and CDR2: MGHRA and YSYEKL. CDR3 size: 14 residues. V lost 2 bases and J lost 3, with 11 bases in between. CDR3 loop: CASSQWSGFYEQYF. The CDR3 DNA reads as TGCGCCAGCAGCCAATGGTCCGGGTTCTACGAGCAGTACTTC.

Written as DNA, the CDR3 is TGCGCCAGCAGTCCCAATACAGGGTTTCTCCGTCTCTACACCTTC. It translates to CASSPNTGFLRLYTF. V usage is TRBV4-1 and J usage is TRBJ1-2; a possible D gene is TRBD1 (6 bases). The ends were cut back, 6 bases at V and 10 bases at J, with 24 bases in the middle. The germline CDR1 and CDR2 sequences are MGHRA and YSYEKL. This CDR3 is built from 15 residues.

The CDR3 region is CAIGTSGNYEQYF. CDR3 sequence (DNA): TGTGCCATCGGGACTAGCGGGAACTACGAGCAGTACTTC. The V call is TRBV10-3, the J call TRBJ2-7; 13 bases align to TRBD2. This CDR3 has 13 residues. CDR1 is ENHRY and CDR2 is SYGVKD in the germline V gene. Losses at the gene ends were 8 bases for V and 3 bases for J; bases not matched to a gene: 1.

The chain combines TRBV19 with TRBJ2-7, with 9 bases lining up with TRBD1. The CDR3 covers 12 residues. J gave up 5 bases and V 5 bases, and 1 base lay outside the gene matches. The germline CDR1 and CDR2 sequences are LNHDA and SQIVND (reference sequence). CDR3 DNA: TGTGCCAGTAGTGACAGGGGGAACGAGCAGTACTTC. As protein: CASSDRGNEQYF.

The chain uses TRBV9 and TRBJ1-2; D remains unclear. The CDR3 is made up of 14 amino acids. Germline-derived CDR1 and CDR2 are SGDLS and YYNGEE. V was pared by 3 bases and J by 5 bases, with 14 bases between. The CDR3 sequence is CASSEGGSGYGYTF. CDR3 sequence (DNA): TGTGCCAGCAGCGAGGGAGGTTCGGGATATGGCTACACCTTC.

The chain combines TRBV25-1 with TRBJ1-4; 7 positions agree with TRBD1. The V gene's germline CDR1 is MGHDK and CDR2 SYGVNS. The CDR3 has 16 amino acids. The V and J ends lost 3 bases and 5 bases, in that order; junction bases with no gene match: 9. The CDR3 spells CASSDGGGQTNEKLFF. The CDR3 coding sequence is TGTGCCAGCAGTGATGGGGGGGGACAGACGAATGAAAAACTGTTTTTT.

The rearrangement uses TRBV12-3 or TRBV12-4 and TRBJ2-3; 8 nucleotides agree with TRBD2. Trimming removed 3 bases from V and 4 bases from J; junction bases left unmatched: 15. The CDR3 is 18 residues long. The CDR3 nucleotides read TGTGCCAGCAGTTTTCTCGTCTGGGCGGGAGGACTTCCAGATACGCAGTATTTT. Translated: CASSFLVWAGGLPDTQYF.

The chain recombines TRBV28 with TRBJ1-1; D may be TRBD1 (6 bases). CDR3 size: 18 residues. The germline V gene has CDR1 MDHEN and CDR2 SYDVKM. Deletions cut 3 bases from V and 6 bases from J, with 26 bases between. In DNA, the CDR3 is TGTGCCAGCAGTTTGAATCGAAGGGGGAGTCGAATCGGAGCTGAAGCTTTCTTT. Translation gives CASSLNRRGSRIGAEAFF.

This clonotype occurred a few times. J is TRBJ1-2 and V is TRBV6-1; perhaps TRBD1 as D (6 bases). This CDR3 region has 13 residues. Per germline, CDR1 MNHNS and CDR2 SASEGT. The V gene lost 7 bases and the J gene lost 1 base, with 10 bases spanning the gap. The CDR3 region is CASTQDSNYGYTF. The CDR3 DNA reads TGTGCCAGCACCCAGGACAGTAACTATGGCTACACCTTC.

This clonotype appeared a few times. The chain is built from TRBV7-6 and TRBJ1-5; TRBD1 matches 9 bases. With V trimmed by 1 base and J by 6 bases, 4 bases remained unmatched. Germline loops: CDR1 SGHVS, CDR2 FNYEAQ. The CDR3 extends over 15 amino acids. The CDR3 DNA sequence: TGTGCCAGCAGCTTAGACAGGGGGCGGGCTCAGCCCCAGCATTTT. Translated: CASSLDRGRAQPQHF.

The chain uses TRBV15 and TRBJ2-2, with TRBD1 as a possible D gene (5 bases). Germline CDR1 is LNHNV and CDR2 is YYDKDF (reference sequence). The V end lost 6 bases, the J end lost 4 bases, and 12 bases lay between the germline ends. The CDR3 is made up of 14 amino acids. CDR3 in DNA: TGTGCCACCAGTCTTACAGGTTTCACCGGGGAGCTGTTTTTT. The encoded protein is CATSLTGFTGELFF.

The chain uses TRBV6-5 and TRBJ2-3; D may be TRBD1 or TRBD2 (5 bases each). The CDR3 is 18 amino acids. V lost 0 bases, J lost 3 bases, and 19 bases lay in between. The germline CDR1 and CDR2 sequences are MNHEY and SVGAGI. This CDR3 reads CASSYSRTRGDKTDTQYF. The CDR3 region has the DNA TGTGCCAGCAGTTACTCGAGAACGAGGGGAGATAAAACAGATACGCAGTATTTT.

V gene TRBV6-2 or TRBV6-3 combines with J gene TRBJ2-7; unclear D gene. The CDR3 spans 17 residues. V shed 0 bases and J shed 3 bases, with 18 bases lying between them. The germline V gene has CDR1 MNHEY and CDR2 SVGEGT. CDR3 bases: TGTGCCAGCAGTTACTCGGGCTGGTTCCCTGGGGACTACGAGCAGTACTTC. Translating gives CASSYSGWFPGDYEQYF.

This clonotype has a single count. Its ends do not fully match the called genes, so a read error is possible. The chain combines TRBV11-2 with TRBJ2-7; no clear D gene. From germline, CDR1 is SGHAT and CDR2 FQNNGV. CDR3 length: 12 amino acids. The chain's CDR3 is CANSLGIYEQYF. The CDR3 region has the DNA TGTGCCAACAGCCTCGGTATCTACGAGCAGTACTTC.

Only a few counts were recorded for this clonotype. The rearrangement links TRBV2 to TRBJ1-1; D not certain. The germline CDR1 and CDR2 sequences are SNHLY and FYNNEI. The CDR3 consists of 13 residues. V was shortened by 1 base and J by 5 bases, with 8 bases between the two germline ends. CDR3 DNA: TGTGCCAGCAGTGAAGGGAGTCGGACTGAAGCTTTCTTT. Protein: CASSEGSRTEAFF.

The V call is TRBV27, the J call TRBJ1-5, with D tentatively TRBD1 (6 bases). The CDR3 covers 16 residues. Trimming shortened V by 4 bases and J by 0 bases, and 13 bases separated the two germline ends. The germline CDR1 and CDR2 sequences are MNHEY and SMNVEV (reference sequence). CDR3 loop: CASSSRTVYSNQPQHF. CDR3 nucleotide sequence: TGTGCCAGCAGTTCTCGGACAGTTTATAGCAATCAGCCCCAGCATTTT.

With respect to this clonotype: Mismatch with germline at one junction end may stem from a read error. Written as DNA, the CDR3 is TGTGCCGGCAGTCTAGCGGGAGGGCGGAGGGATGAGCAGTTCTTC. Protein sequence: CAGSLAGGRRDEQFF. V and J are TRBV27 and TRBJ2-1; 12 nucleotides align to TRBD2. CDR3 size: 15 residues. The germline CDR1 and CDR2 sequences are MNHEY and SMNVEV (reference sequence).

The chain carries TRBV12-3 or TRBV12-4 and TRBJ2-4; 8 bases match TRBD1. V trimming: 4 bases; J trimming: 5 bases; junction bases outside the gene matches: 4. The CDR3 runs 14 residues. In DNA form, the CDR3 reads TGTGCCAGCAGTTGGACAGGGTGGGAAAACATTCAGTACTTC. The encoded protein is CASSWTGWENIQYF.

The chain uses TRBV5-5 and TRBJ2-7, with D possibly being TRBD1 or TRBD2 (6 bases each). The CDR3 has 15 amino acids. The germline V gene encodes CDR1 SGHKS and CDR2 YYEKEE (reference sequence). The V end was cut by 5 bases, the J end by 0 bases, with 15 bases between. DNA of the CDR3: TGTGCCAGCAGATGGGGGGCCAGGAGCTCCTACGAGCAGTACTTC. This translates into CASRWGARSSYEQYF.

CDR3 protein: CASSFFRESEQYF. The CDR3 coding sequence is TGTGCCAGCAGTTTCTTCAGGGAGAGCGAGCAGTACTTC. The chain employs TRBV28 and TRBJ2-7, with D possibly being TRBD1 or TRBD2 (5 bases each). The length of the CDR3 is 13 residues. V was trimmed by 3 bases and J by 6 bases, leaving 12 bases between them. The germline V gene has CDR1 MDHEN and CDR2 SYDVKM.

This sequence joins TRBV7-9 and TRBJ1-2; tentatively, D is TRBD1 (6 bases). Between the trimmed V and J ends, which lost 1 base and 4 bases, there was a span of 10 bases. This CDR3 is 14 amino acids long. Germline V gene lookup returns CDR1 SEHNR and CDR2 FQNEAQ (reference sequence). CDR3 amino acids: CASSLDQDSYGYTF. The CDR3 DNA follows: TGTGCCAGCAGCTTAGACCAGGACAGCTATGGCTACACCTTC.

This rearrangement joins TRBV2 to TRBJ1-1, with D unresolved. The length of the CDR3 is 14 residues. Germline V gene data show CDR1 as SNHLY and CDR2 as FYNNEI. Trimming removed 4 bases from V and 4 bases from J, with 13 bases in between. CDR3: CASSAAEGRTEAFF. DNA for the CDR3: TGTGCCAGCAGTGCCGCCGAAGGTCGCACTGAAGCTTTCTTT.

The chain has TRBV28 and TRBJ2-1; perhaps D is TRBD1 or TRBD2 (5 bases each). Germline CDR1 MDHEN, CDR2 SYDVKM. The CDR3 totals 15 residues. Trimming cost V 5 bases and J 1 base, with 12 bases left between them. CDR3 sequence reads: CASSRDGVSYNEQFF. CDR3 nucleotide sequence: TGTGCCAGCAGTCGGGACGGCGTATCCTACAATGAGCAGTTCTTC.

V and J are TRBV9 and TRBJ2-3, with 8 nucleotides matching TRBD2. Looked up from germline, CDR1 is SGDLS and CDR2 is YYNGEE. The CDR3 consists of 14 residues. The ends lost 2 bases at V and 5 bases at J; junction bases unmatched: 4. The CDR3 loop is CASSVLAGKDTQYF. The CDR3 nucleotides are TGTGCCAGCAGCGTTTTAGCGGGAAAAGATACGCAGTATTTT.

CDR3 region: CASSYFFGDLNTEAFF. DNA of the CDR3: TGTGCCAGCAGTTACTTTTTCGGGGACTTGAACACTGAAGCTTTCTTT. This chain joins TRBV6-5 and TRBJ1-1, with TRBD1 as a possible D gene (5 bases). This CDR3 contains 16 residues. Germline-derived CDR1 and CDR2 are MNHEY and SVGAGI. Between the trimmed V and J ends, which lost 1 base and 0 bases, there was a span of 12 bases.

The chain employs TRBV7-9 and TRBJ2-7, with 8 bases that match TRBD2. Germline assignment: CDR1 SEHNR and CDR2 FQNEAQ (reference sequence). V gave up 6 bases and J gave up 4 bases; unmatched junction bases: 11. The CDR3 sequence is 15 residues long. The CDR3 sequence is CASSISGTTLYEQYF. CDR3 nucleotide sequence: TGTGCCAGCAGTATTAGCGGGACCACCCTATACGAGCAGTACTTC.